This TCR beta chain originates from a study of vaccination effects on CD4 cells after COVID-19 (dated 2022 in TCRdb). With respect to the entire study: Each participant received two doses of an mRNA SARS-CoV-2 vaccine, either BNT162b2 or mRNA-1273. In both COVID-19 convalescent patients and infection-naive vaccine recipients, the study compared SARS-CoV-2 spike-specific CD4+ TCR repertoires from before mRNA vaccination with those from after it. Cultures from other donors in the study were sequenced using the Oncomine TCR Beta short-read assay on an Illumina iSeq 100. The full study included ten to eleven COVID-19 convalescent patients and several SARS-CoV-2-naive healthy vaccine recipients.

General findings and caveats noted by the study authors: Among healthy vaccine recipients, nearly all vaccine-induced clones were SARS-CoV-2 mono-reactive, and only 1 of 255 was cross-reactive with common cold coronaviruses. Marked clonal contraction was observed in both infection-induced and vaccine-induced clones at late post-vaccination timepoints, consistent with waning T cell responses. Only a small number of convalescent patients were included, and no early post-infection timepoints were available, which limited the study.

To prepare the library, the immunoSEQ multiplex PCR assay was applied. DNA from the cultured, isolated CD4+ T cells was subjected to TCR beta CDR3 sequencing. For the original study's pipeline: Non-productive TCR sequences were removed and reads were trimmed to the CDR3 region, keeping CDR3s of at least 7 amino acids. The MANAFEST web app was used to pick out antigen-specific clonotypes by comparing their expansion in peptide wells with that in reference cultures. Positive clones required FDR<0.05 expansion versus reference and all other wells, odds ratio above 5, and frequency above 0.1% in two replicate wells. Cross-reactive clonotypes were defined as significantly expanded in SARS-CoV-2 spike wells and in at least one common cold coronavirus spike condition. Using the stringdist R package, CDR3 similarity was measured by Levenshtein distance, and unrooted trees were constructed with ape in R 3.6.1. TCRdb limited this immuneACCESS table to in-frame rearrangements with V and J called. A share of clones is missing; checked studies link under half to unresolved V genes, and the rest is unexplained. That table furnishes V, J and clone size, whereas the DNA furnished D and trimming. Present in this sample are roughly 67,000 clones, around 76% of which were seen just once. About 10% of the sample is taken by the ten largest.

To note about this clone: Its antigen is not yet known. No base quality information exists; no much larger clone differs at one position.

Per the germline V gene, SGHTA is the CDR1 and FQGTGA is the CDR2. Inclusive of the bounding cysteine and phenylalanine, the CDR3 is 15 residues long. The read is trimmed to its CDR3 DNA, 45 bases read in frame from base 1. V is reduced by 5 bases and J by 0 bases, leaving a spacing of 11 bases between them. In the ViraFEST assay, PBMC were stimulated with viral peptide pools, and TCR sequencing was then used to find antigen-specific CD4+ T cell clonotypes based on their expansion. After about 9 days of culture, CD4+ T cells were isolated with the EasySep CD4+ T cell isolation kit. The absence of prior SARS-CoV-2 infection in healthy vaccine recipients was confirmed by negative nucleocapsid antibodies before and after vaccination. Roughly 1.9 million PBMC per well were cultured with about 9.6 ug/ml peptides in IMDM containing 5% human AB serum, roughly 9.5 IU/ml IL-2 and gentamicin. On days 3 and 7, half of the culture medium was replaced with fresh IL-2-containing medium. Unless noted otherwise, every peptide stimulation condition was grown in triplicate wells. PBMC were separated from whole blood using Ficoll-Paque Plus gradient centrifugation and were then either cryopreserved at -140C or used fresh. The overlapping peptide pools covered the spike proteins of SARS-CoV-2 as well as those of the common cold coronaviruses HCoV-NL63, HCoV-OC43 and HCoV-229E. The QIAamp micro DNA kit was used to extract genomic DNA from the cultured CD4+ T cells.

The material sequenced was CD4+ T cells from PBMCs cultured with SARS-CoV-2 spike peptides, taken before COVID-19 vaccination. The sample's cell subset or site label, decoded: SARS-CoV-2 spike overlapping peptide pool stimulation. The chain was built from TRBV7-3 and TRBJ2-1; TRBD2 might be the D gene, on 6 matching bases. The sequence came from a human donor who received a COVID-19 vaccine. The encoded CDR3 is CASSPSGSSYNEQFF. The sequenced DNA: TGTGCCAGCAGCCCGTCCGGGAGCTCCTACAATGAGCAGTTCTTC.